The next 6 T cell receptor beta chains were all read from a single sample in a study of T cell responses to AZD1222 COVID-19 vaccine. Only in-frame clones appear in the TCRdb table, and some are missing; sequencing was by immunoSEQ multiplex PCR. This sample has 110,000 to 150,000 clones, with around 91% found just once. The specimen comprised peripheral blood, sampled on day 0 of AZD1222 vaccination. The origin of the receptors is an adult in good health.

This chain connects TRBV30 to TRBJ1-2; D ambiguous. The CDR3 runs to 13 residues. V dropped 3 bases and J dropped 6 bases, with 14 bases sitting between them. CDR1 is GTSNPN, CDR2 SVGIG, per germline (reference sequence). CDR3 residues: CAWREVNWDGYTF. CDR3 DNA sequence: TGTGCCTGGAGGGAGGTCAACTGGGATGGCTACACCTTC.

This chain connects TRBV19 to TRBJ2-1; D not certain. The germline V and J ends were trimmed by 6 bases and 3 bases, with 15 bases remaining between them. The CDR3 contains 15 residues. Germline V gives CDR1 LNHDA, CDR2 SQIVND (reference sequence). The chain's CDR3 is CASSRTTEVYNEQFF. The CDR3 region has the DNA TGTGCCAGTAGCCGAACGACTGAAGTCTACAATGAGCAGTTCTTC.

This chain uses TRBV7-8 with TRBJ1-2, with TRBD1 identical over 8 bases. CDR1 is SGHVS and CDR2 is FQNEAQ in the germline V gene. J was trimmed by 3 bases and V by 3 bases; bases with no gene match: 3. The CDR3 is made up of 14 amino acids. As DNA, the CDR3 is TGTGCCAGCAGCTTCAGGGGGCAGGACTATGGCTACACCTTC. Translating it yields CASSFRGQDYGYTF.

The chain recombines TRBV25-1 with TRBJ1-6; 7 bases line up with TRBD1. CDR1 MGHDK and CDR2 SYGVNS come from the germline V gene. V was clipped by 6 bases and J by 7 bases; unmatched bases: 6. The CDR3 is made up of 14 amino acids. The CDR3 nucleotides read TGTGCCAGCAGCAGGACAGGCTGGAATTCACCCCTCCACTTT. Protein sequence: CASSRTGWNSPLHF.

The chain employs TRBV18 and TRBJ2-5; perhaps TRBD2 as D (6 bases). Germline lookup yields CDR1 KGHSH and CDR2 LQKENI. This CDR3 is built from 17 residues. Trimming cost V 5 bases and J 4 bases, with 23 bases left between them. The CDR3 loop reads CASSSYSRQGGAETQYF. In nucleotides, the CDR3 is TGTGCCAGCTCATCTTACAGTCGGCAGGGAGGTGCAGAGACCCAGTACTTC.

This rearrangement joins TRBV12-2 to TRBJ1-1. TRBV12-2 is termed a pseudogene. This CDR3 is built from 14 residues. In DNA form, the CDR3 reads TGTGCAAGTCGCCGGGCAGGAGGGAACACTGAAGCTTTCTTT. Translated: CASRRAGGNTEAFF.